A single sample is the source of the 7 T cell receptor beta chains below, sequenced in a study of T cells in Graves' hyperthyroidism and ophthalmopathy (dated by TCRdb to between 2017 and 2020). Library construction relied on multiplex PCR. The sequencer listed for this sample is Illumina HiSeq 2000. TCR beta CDR3 regions were amplified from RNA transcripts. For the first round of RT-PCR on the TCR CDR3, the HTBI primer set was used together with the Qiagen OneStep RT-PCR kit. In TCRdb, the public reads were trimmed at Q25 with fastp and aligned with MiXCR, with productive beta chains retained. A single entry per CDR3 protein holds the most common genes and DNA from its merged rows. This sample holds a few hundred thousand distinct CDR3 sequences; 46% were observed only once. The ten largest clones take up about 7.8% of the sample. Sequences were obtained from peripheral blood or thyroid tissue (not recorded which). The receptors here all came from a woman younger than 35 with Graves' hyperthyroidism.

The chain's CDR3 is CASSQEGLAGAVSYEQYF. In DNA, the CDR3 is TGTGCCAGCAGCCAAGAGGGACTAGCGGGAGCGGTTTCCTACGAGCAGTACTTC. The gene calls are TRBV14 and TRBJ2-7; 14 bases line up with TRBD2. The CDR3 extends over 18 amino acids. Germline CDR1 is SGHDN and CDR2 is FVKESK. V shed 0 bases, J shed 1 base, and the junction held 5 bases outside the gene matches.

This clonotype was counted many times. The chain recombines TRBV29-1 with TRBJ2-7, with 7 bases matching TRBD1. The length of the CDR3 is 13 residues. Per the germline V gene, CDR1 is SQVTM and CDR2 is ANQGSEA. Trimming removed 4 bases from V and 3 bases from J; junction bases left unmatched: 6. The DNA of the CDR3 is TGCAGCGTTGGAGACGACAGGGACTACGAGCAGTACTTC. Its translation is CSVGDDRDYEQYF.

This clonotype was counted ten times or more. This chain uses TRBV12-3 or TRBV12-4 with TRBJ1-6; D is possibly TRBD1 (6 bases). The CDR3 runs 14 residues. Deletions cut 6 bases from V and 5 bases from J, with 11 bases between. The CDR3 here is CASRPDRNNSPLHF. CDR3 DNA: TGTGCCAGCAGACCCGACAGGAATAATTCACCCCTCCACTTT.

The chain has TRBV7-6 and TRBJ2-7; D is perhaps TRBD2 (6 bases). V was cut by 5 bases and J by 2 bases, with 13 bases left in between. Germline assignment: CDR1 SGHVS and CDR2 FNYEAQ. This CDR3 has 14 residues. The CDR3: CASSPGSGPYEQYF. DNA for the CDR3: TGTGCCAGCAGCCCGGGTAGCGGTCCCTACGAGCAGTACTTC.

This chain joins TRBV24-1 and TRBJ2-1, with 7 bases identical to TRBD1. The CDR3 has 14 amino acids. The V gene's germline CDR1 is KGHDR and CDR2 SFDVKD. With V trimmed by 7 bases and J by 0 bases, 2 bases remained unmatched. CDR3 DNA sequence: TGTGCCACCAGCGACAGGGTCTCCTACAATGAGCAGTTCTTC. Protein product: CATSDRVSYNEQFF.

At least ten counts were recorded for this clonotype. The CDR3 region has the DNA TGTGCCAGTGCCGGTACGGCACGCAATCAGCCCCAGCATTTT. Protein product: CASAGTARNQPQHF. The rearrangement links TRBV6-5 to TRBJ1-5; no clear D. Germline V gives CDR1 MNHEY, CDR2 SVGAGI. Trimming stripped 9 bases from V and 2 bases from J, with 14 bases between. The CDR3 is made up of 14 amino acids.

This clonotype was found many times. The chain is built from TRBV15 and TRBJ1-5; D ambiguous. Between the trimmed V and J ends, which lost 0 bases and 0 bases, there was a span of 9 bases. The germline CDR1 and CDR2 sequences are LNHNV and YYDKDF (reference sequence). The CDR3 is made up of 16 amino acids. CDR3 coding DNA: TGTGCCACCAGCAGAGAAGGTCCCCATAGCAATCAGCCCCAGCATTTT. It specifies CATSREGPHSNQPQHF.